These 27 T cell receptor beta chains share one sample of origin, sequenced in a study of sequential checkpoint blockade in melanoma. Treatment in this sample: randomized to nivolumab then ipilimumab (arm A) or the reverse (arm B). Some clones are missing from TCRdb's copy, which holds only in-frame ones; the method was immunoSEQ multiplex PCR. The sample has 12,000 or so clones; 70% to 85% are singletons. This sample comprised CD8+ T cells sorted from blood (inferred from file names), obtained from a patient given nivolumab and ipilimumab in sequence. The receptors shown here come from a human donor with melanoma.

The chain links TRBV27 to TRBJ2-1; 10 positions match TRBD2. The CDR3 has 16 amino acids. J gave up 4 bases and V 6 bases, and 9 bases lay outside the gene matches. Germline-derived CDR1 and CDR2 are MNHEY and SMNVEV (reference sequence). The DNA of the CDR3 is TGTGCCAGCAGGACCGGGGCAGCGGGGGGGTACAATGAGCAGTTCTTC. Translation gives CASRTGAAGGYNEQFF.

V and J are TRBV7-2 and TRBJ1-1; TRBD1 aligns across 7 bases. Per germline, CDR1 SGHTA and CDR2 FQGNSA. Germline trimming cut 3 bases from V and 6 bases from J; bases unmatched to any gene: 1. The CDR3 spans 12 residues. The CDR3 DNA reads TGTGCCAGCAGCTTTACAGGGGCTGAAGCTTTCTTT. Its protein product is CASSFTGAEAFF.

The chain combines TRBV6-1 with TRBJ1-2; TRBD1 matches at 9 bases. J was trimmed by 4 bases and V by 2 bases; bases with no gene match: 2. Germline V gene sequence: CDR1 MNHNS, CDR2 SASEGT. The CDR3 runs to 14 residues. Written as DNA, the CDR3 is TGTGCCAGCAGTGAAACGGGACAGGGCTATGGCTACACCTTC. It specifies CASSETGQGYGYTF.

The CDR3 bases are TGTGCCAGCAGCCCGTTACTAGCGGGAGGGGCCTACAATGAGCAGTTCTTC. Translating it yields CASSPLLAGGAYNEQFF. The chain is built from TRBV4-2 and TRBJ2-1; 13 positions agree with TRBD2. There are 17 residues in the CDR3. Germline V CDR1 and CDR2: LGHNA, YNFKEQ. The junction had 5 bases not matched to a gene; V was cut back by 4 bases and J by 2 bases.

The chain has TRBV5-4 and TRBJ2-1; the D gene is possibly TRBD2 (5 bases). From germline, CDR1 is SGHNT and CDR2 YYREEE (reference sequence). Trimming took off 4 bases at V and 7 bases at J, with 9 bases between the two ends. The CDR3 length is 12 residues. The DNA for the CDR3 is TGTGCCAGCAGCCAGACGGGGAATGAGCAGTTCTTC. Protein sequence: CASSQTGNEQFF.

This clone was counted once. J is TRBJ2-1 and V is TRBV4-1, with 11 bases lining up with TRBD2. With V trimmed by 6 bases and J by 2 bases, 3 bases remained unmatched. This CDR3 is 15 amino acids long. The germline V gene has CDR1 MGHRA and CDR2 YSYEKL. CDR3 nucleotides: TGCGCCAGCAGGCAGACTAGCGGGACCTACAATGAGCAGTTCTTC. Translated: CASRQTSGTYNEQFF.

This sequence joins TRBV5-1 and TRBJ2-1, with 8 bases fitting TRBD2. Germline V gene sequence: CDR1 SGHRS, CDR2 YFSETQ. The CDR3 sequence is 14 residues long. V lost 3 bases, J lost 8 bases, and 7 bases stayed unmatched. The CDR3 sequence: CASSSAGAFYEQFF. The CDR3 coding sequence is TGCGCCAGCAGCTCAGCGGGGGCTTTCTATGAGCAGTTCTTC.

This chain connects TRBV5-6 to TRBJ1-2; 7 nucleotides match TRBD1. V shed 2 bases and J 5 bases; nucleotides not matched to a gene: 6. This CDR3 has 14 amino acids. CDR1 SGHDT and CDR2 YYEEEE come from the germline V gene. DNA for the CDR3: TGTGCCAGCAGCTTCCCAGGGGGGACATATGGCTACACCTTC. This translates into CASSFPGGTYGYTF.

The chain is built from TRBV27 and TRBJ2-1, with 8 bases identical to TRBD1. Germline V CDR1 and CDR2: MNHEY, SMNVEV (reference sequence). V lost 3 bases and J lost 9; bases outside the gene matches: 10. The CDR3 runs to 15 residues. The CDR3 loop is CASSFSGGSKGEQFF. As DNA, the CDR3 is TGTGCCAGCAGTTTCTCAGGGGGCTCGAAGGGTGAGCAGTTCTTC.

The genes are TRBV28 and TRBJ2-7; D may be TRBD2 (6 bases). Germline V CDR1 and CDR2: MDHEN, SYDVKM. V was pared by 7 bases and J by 4 bases, with 17 bases between. CDR3 length: 14 residues. The CDR3 here is CASNPGGLGYEQYF. The CDR3 DNA sequence: TGTGCCAGCAATCCCGGGGGTTTGGGATACGAGCAGTACTTC.

The rearrangement links TRBV14 to TRBJ2-1; TRBD2 agrees at 8 bases. CDR1 and CDR2 (germline): SGHDN, FVKESK. The CDR3 is 15 residues long. The V segment lost 4 bases and the J segment 4 bases; nucleotides outside the gene matches: 6. For the CDR3, the DNA is TGTGCCAGCAGCCCCGAGCGGGAGATTTACAATGAGCAGTTCTTC. It yields the protein CASSPEREIYNEQFF.

The chain employs TRBV2 and TRBJ2-7, with 8 nucleotides matching TRBD1. CDR3 size: 13 residues. V dropped 8 bases and J dropped 3; count of bases not matched to a gene: 6. CDR1 and CDR2 (germline): SNHLY, FYNNEI. Written as DNA, the CDR3 is TGTGCCAGCTCCGGGACAGGCATCTACGAGCAGTACTTC. Its translation is CASSGTGIYEQYF.

The chain carries TRBV2 and TRBJ1-5; 9 bases align to TRBD1. The germline gives CDR1 SNHLY, CDR2 FYNNEI. After removal of 5 bases from V and 3 bases from J, the junction contained 5 bases not matched to a gene. The CDR3 is made up of 15 amino acids. The DNA for the CDR3 is TGTGCCAGCAGTAACCGGGACAGGGTCAATCAGCCCCAGCATTTT. The encoded protein is CASSNRDRVNQPQHF.

V is TRBV9 and J is TRBJ1-6, with D hard to call. Trimming pared 2 bases from V and 0 bases from J, leaving 6 bases between. Germline V gene sequence: CDR1 SGDLS, CDR2 YYNGEE. There are 15 residues in the CDR3. The CDR3, as DNA: TGTGCCAGCAGCGTGGGCAGCTCCTATAATTCACCCCTCCACTTT. Translated, it gives CASSVGSSYNSPLHF.

This chain connects TRBV5-1 to TRBJ1-2, with 7 bases lining up with TRBD1. The CDR3 has 15 amino acids. The V and J ends lost 2 bases and 0 bases, in that order; junction bases with no gene match: 4. Germline V gene sequence: CDR1 SGHRS, CDR2 YFSETQ. CDR3 in amino acids: CASSFTGEANYGYTF. Here the CDR3 DNA reads TGCGCCAGCAGCTTCACAGGGGAAGCTAACTATGGCTACACCTTC. Filled out from reference TRBV5-1 and TRBJ1-2, the complete variable domain reads KAGVTQTPRYLIKTRGQQVTLSCSPISGHRSVSWYQQTPGQGLQFLFEYFSETQRNKGNFPGRFSGRQFSNSRSEMNVSTLELGDSALYLCASSFTGEANYGYTFGSGTRLTVV.

V gene TRBV7-9 combines with J gene TRBJ2-5, with a possible D match to TRBD1 (5 bases). V lost 6 bases and J 4 bases, leaving 6 bases between the germline ends. CDR3 length: 11 residues. Per the germline V gene, CDR1 is SEHNR and CDR2 is FQNEAQ (reference sequence). This CDR3 reads CASRGPETQYF. The CDR3 DNA follows: TGTGCCAGCAGGGGGCCAGAGACCCAGTACTTC.

This clone appeared a few times. This sequence joins TRBV2 and TRBJ2-1; 11 nucleotides line up with TRBD2. V was clipped by 3 bases and J by 5 bases; unmatched bases: 3. The CDR3 is 15 amino acids. Germline V lookup: CDR1 SNHLY, CDR2 FYNNEI. CDR3 DNA sequence: TGTGCCAGCAGTGACCCGGGACTAGCGGACAATGAGCAGTTCTTC. Protein: CASSDPGLADNEQFF.

With respect to this clone: The junction shows a germline mismatch at one end, possibly a read error. The CDR3 DNA reads TGTGCCAGCATCGAGGTAGGGGAAAGCTCCGATTTT. Translation: CASIEVGESSDF. The chain combines TRBV2 with TRBJ1-1; D perhaps matches TRBD1 (5 bases). CDR1 and CDR2 from the germline V gene are SNHLY and FYNNEI. This CDR3 spans 12 amino acids.

The chain joins TRBV7-9 to TRBJ2-1; no definite D call. Between the trimmed V and J ends, which lost 1 base and 4 bases, there was a span of 11 bases. This CDR3 is built from 15 residues. Germline CDR1 reads SEHNR; CDR2 reads FQNEAQ (reference sequence). The DNA for the CDR3 is TGTGCCAGCAGCTTAGTCCCCGCCGAGTACAATGAGCAGTTCTTC. Translation: CASSLVPAEYNEQFF.

J is TRBJ2-2 and V is TRBV6-5; no firm D call. Trimming shortened V by 2 bases and J by 1 base, and 8 bases separated the two germline ends. The CDR3 is 15 amino acids. Per the germline V gene, CDR1 is MNHEY and CDR2 is SVGAGI. The CDR3 sequence: CASSYTSRNTGELFF. CDR3 nucleotides: TGTGCCAGCAGTTACACCTCCAGGAACACCGGGGAGCTGTTTTTT.

The V and J genes are TRBV29-1 and TRBJ2-7; 7 nucleotides match TRBD1. This CDR3 is 15 amino acids long. The V and J ends lost 0 bases and 0 bases, in that order; junction bases with no gene match: 5. Germline CDR1 is SQVTM and CDR2 is ANQGSEA. The CDR3, as DNA: TGCAGCGTTGAAGAAGGACAGGAACCCTCCTACGAGCAGTACTTC. It yields the protein CSVEEGQEPSYEQYF.

This sequence joins TRBV7-6 and TRBJ1-2; D might be TRBD1 (5 bases). V was pared by 4 bases and J by 3 bases, with 18 bases between. The CDR3 runs to 16 residues. Germline V CDR1 and CDR2: SGHVS, FNYEAQ. As DNA, the CDR3 is TGTGCCAGCAGCTCGTACCCCAAGGGGAGGCACTATGGCTACACCTTC. Its protein is CASSSYPKGRHYGYTF.

This clone was recorded once. This sequence joins TRBV27 and TRBJ1-5; 7 nucleotides agree with TRBD1. Germline V gives CDR1 MNHEY, CDR2 SMNVEV (reference sequence). Losses at the gene ends were 0 bases for V and 6 bases for J; bases not matched to a gene: 11. This CDR3 has 17 residues. CDR3 coding DNA: TGTGCCAGCAGTTTATCCCGGGGACAGATCAATAGTCAGCCCCAGCATTTT. As protein: CASSLSRGQINSQPQHF.

This clone has just one count. CDR3 sequence (DNA): TGTGCCAGCAGCAAGGGGACTAGCGGGGGGGACAATGAGCAGTTCTTC. It translates to CASSKGTSGGDNEQFF. This sequence joins TRBV6-4 and TRBJ2-1, with 16 bases fitting TRBD2. The CDR3 is made up of 16 amino acids. The germline V gene encodes CDR1 MRHNA and CDR2 SNTAGT. V gave up 6 bases and J gave up 5 bases; unmatched junction bases: 4.

The chain carries TRBV21-1 and TRBJ2-5; the table names TRBD1, a call not compared with the DNA. TRBV21-1 has pseudogene status. The CDR3 contains 13 residues. The CDR3 loop is CASSLPRDRGPYF. The CDR3 DNA is TGTGCCAGCAGCCTACCTCGAGACAGGGGCCCGTACTTC.

The chain recombines TRBV6-1 with TRBJ2-2; 10 positions match TRBD2. The trim removed 3 bases at V and 8 bases at J, leaving 6 bases unmatched. The CDR3 extends over 15 amino acids. Germline V gene data show CDR1 as MNHNS and CDR2 as SASEGT. CDR3 sequence: CASSDTTSGWGELFF. The DNA for the CDR3 is TGTGCCAGCAGTGACACGACTAGCGGGTGGGGGGAGCTGTTTTTT.

The chain links TRBV7-9 to TRBJ2-1, with a tentative D call TRBD1 (6 bases). This CDR3 has 13 residues. CDR1 is SEHNR and CDR2 is FQNEAQ in the germline V gene (reference sequence). V was shortened by 11 bases and J by 2 bases, with 13 bases between the two germline ends. CDR3 sequence: CAGGRSAYNEQFF. CDR3 bases: TGTGCCGGGGGCCGGAGCGCCTACAATGAGCAGTTCTTC.